The 30 T cell receptor beta chains below come from one sample, sequenced in a study of blood T cell repertoires in COVID-19. Produced via immunoSEQ multiplex PCR; TCRdb's table is partial and in-frame only. Of nearly 80,000 clones listed, roughly four fifths were seen once; the top ten hold around a third. Material for sequencing was peripheral blood. The receptors stem from a woman aged 65 to 85 with acute or convalescent COVID-19.

CDR3 sequence: CASAGTGDGNSPLHF. The CDR3 DNA reads as TGTGCCAGCGCCGGGACAGGGGACGGTAATTCACCCCTCCACTTT. V usage is TRBV3-1 (or the pseudogene TRBV3-2) and J usage is TRBJ1-6, with 10 bases lining up with TRBD1. Germline trimming cut 8 bases from V and 6 bases from J; bases unmatched to any gene: 7. Germline V lookup: CDR1 LGHDT, CDR2 YNNKEL (reference sequence). The CDR3 extends over 15 amino acids.

The rearrangement joins TRBV19 to TRBJ1-2, with 8 bases fitting TRBD1. With V trimmed by 5 bases and J by 6 bases, 11 bases remained unmatched. Germline assignment: CDR1 LNHDA and CDR2 SQIVND (reference sequence). This CDR3 is built from 15 residues. This chain's CDR3 is CASSPRTGLENGYTF. For the CDR3, the DNA is TGTGCCAGTAGTCCCCGGACAGGGCTTGAGAATGGCTACACCTTC.

CDR3 residues: CASSLALDRGANTIYF. Here the CDR3 DNA reads TGCGCCAGCAGCTTGGCCTTGGACAGGGGGGCGAACACCATATATTTT. The rearrangement uses TRBV5-1 and TRBJ1-3, with TRBD1 matching 10 bases. V was pared by 0 bases and J by 7 bases, with 7 bases of the junction left unmatched. Germline V CDR1 and CDR2: SGHRS, YFSETQ. The length of the CDR3 is 16 residues.

This sequence joins TRBV10-2 and TRBJ1-1, with a possible D match to TRBD1 (5 bases). The V end lost 0 bases, the J end lost 1 base, and 9 bases lay between the germline ends. Germline V gene lookup returns CDR1 WSHSY and CDR2 SAAADI. This CDR3 contains 15 residues. CDR3 DNA sequence: TGCGCCAGCAGTGAGTCGCCAGGGAAGAACACTGAAGCTTTCTTT. Its protein is CASSESPGKNTEAFF.

The CDR3 DNA reads as TGTGCCACGTGGGGTGGAGGGGCGAGATCACCCCTCCACTTT. Translation gives CATWGGGARSPLHF. The chain couples TRBV24-1 to TRBJ1-6, with D maybe TRBD1 (5 bases). Germline V lookup: CDR1 KGHDR, CDR2 SFDVKD. V was shortened by 10 bases and J by 10 bases, with 19 bases between the two germline ends. The CDR3 length is 14 residues.

This clone was recorded only once. The chain uses TRBV27 and TRBJ2-1, with 9 positions matching TRBD2. This CDR3 comprises 14 residues. Germline trimming cut 7 bases from V and 6 bases from J; bases unmatched to any gene: 7. Germline V CDR1 and CDR2: MNHEY, SMNVEV (reference sequence). Here the CDR3 DNA reads TGTGCCAGCATGGGGCTAGCGGGATCCAATGAGCAGTTCTTC. Translation gives CASMGLAGSNEQFF.

The chain links TRBV6-5 to TRBJ1-5; TRBD1 might be the D (6 bases). V was shortened by 6 bases and J by 0 bases, with 12 bases between the two germline ends. The CDR3 loop spans 15 amino acids. CDR1 MNHEY and CDR2 SVGAGI come from the germline V gene. The CDR3 bases are TGTGCCAGCAGCCCGAGGGGGAGTAGCAATCAGCCCCAGCATTTT. It is translated as CASSPRGSSNQPQHF.

J is TRBJ2-1 and V is TRBV12-5, with 8 nucleotides matching TRBD2. J was trimmed by 7 bases and V by 4 bases; bases with no gene match: 18. Germline lookup yields CDR1 LGHNT and CDR2 FRNRAP. The CDR3 sequence is 18 residues long. CDR3 amino acids: CASGSPRGSGSVGNEQFF. CDR3 coding DNA: TGTGCTAGTGGTTCACCCCGCGGCAGCGGGAGTGTAGGAAATGAGCAGTTCTTC. The complete variable domain, with remaining parts taken from reference TRBV12-5 and TRBJ2-1, reads DARVTQTPRHKVTEMGQEVTMRCQPILGHNTVFWYRQTMMQGLELLAYFRNRAPLDDSGMPKDRFSAEMPDATLATLKIQPSEPRDSAVYFCASGSPRGSGSVGNEQFFGPGTRLTVL.

This clone was detected only once. The genes are TRBV29-1 and TRBJ1-2; TRBD1 matches at 7 bases. In germline, CDR1 is SQVTM, CDR2 ANQGSEA. This CDR3 is built from 13 residues. J was trimmed by 2 bases and V by 6 bases; bases with no gene match: 6. CDR3 coding DNA: TGCAGCGTCTCGTCAGGGGGAAACTATGGCTACACCTTC. Protein product: CSVSSGGNYGYTF.

This clone was seen once. The V gene is TRBV2, the J gene TRBJ2-3; 8 bases are a match to TRBD2. The V segment lost 6 bases and the J segment 4 bases; nucleotides outside the gene matches: 12. Looked up from germline, CDR1 is SNHLY and CDR2 is FYNNEI. The length of the CDR3 is 16 residues. CDR3 sequence: CASRISSGRSADTQYF. The CDR3 DNA sequence: TGTGCCAGCAGGATCAGCAGCGGGAGATCGGCAGATACGCAGTATTTT.

This chain joins TRBV6-1 and TRBJ1-4, with 8 bases identical to TRBD1. The germline CDR1 and CDR2 sequences are MNHNS and SASEGT. The CDR3 has 16 residues. With V trimmed by 4 bases and J by 7 bases, 11 bases remained unmatched. Written as DNA, the CDR3 is TGTGCCAGCAGTGTTGCGTCAGGGGGCGCGGGTGAAAAACTGTTTTTT. Translated, it gives CASSVASGGAGEKLFF.

The rearrangement uses TRBV18 and TRBJ1-6, with unresolved D. V lost 3 bases and J 8 bases, leaving 8 bases between the germline ends. Germline lookup yields CDR1 KGHSH and CDR2 LQKENI. CDR3 length: 13 amino acids. CDR3 loop: CASSPSSDSPLHF. The CDR3 DNA reads TGTGCCAGCTCACCCTCATCGGATTCACCCCTCCACTTT.

The chain joins TRBV19 to TRBJ1-1, with D tentatively TRBD1 (6 bases). The germline V and J ends were trimmed by 4 bases and 5 bases, with 17 bases remaining between them. Per the germline V gene, CDR1 is LNHDA and CDR2 is SQIVND (reference sequence). This CDR3 has 15 amino acids. CDR3 coding DNA: TGTGCCAGTAGTACCCCCTCGGGGCAGGGGACTGAAGCTTTCTTT. The encoded protein is CASSTPSGQGTEAFF.

V gene TRBV25-1 combines with J gene TRBJ1-4, with D maybe TRBD1 (6 bases). Per the germline V gene, CDR1 is MGHDK and CDR2 is SYGVNS. The V and J ends lost 5 bases and 6 bases respectively, with 16 bases between them. The CDR3 extends over 15 amino acids. CDR3 sequence: CASSPYGQSDEKLFF. CDR3 nucleotides: TGTGCCAGCAGTCCCTATGGACAGAGTGATGAAAAACTGTTTTTT.

The chain has TRBV7-9 and TRBJ2-7; D is ambiguous. The V gene's germline CDR1 is SEHNR and CDR2 FQNEAQ (reference sequence). With 0 bases removed from V and 3 bases from J, the gap between germline ends came to 18 bases. The CDR3 consists of 17 residues. CDR3 bases: TGTGCCAGCAGCTTAGCAGTTCGAGGCAGAACGGGCTACGAGCAGTACTTC. Its protein is CASSLAVRGRTGYEQYF.

This chain links TRBV18 with TRBJ1-3; 7 bases match TRBD1. This CDR3 contains 14 residues. Germline lookup yields CDR1 KGHSH and CDR2 LQKENI. V was clipped by 0 bases and J by 10 bases; unmatched bases: 6. The CDR3 region is CASSPPGTVRTIYF. The CDR3 DNA follows: TGTGCCAGCTCACCACCGGGGACAGTGAGGACCATATATTTT.

The rearrangement joins TRBV2 to TRBJ2-3, with D hard to call. Germline CDR1 SNHLY, CDR2 FYNNEI. This CDR3 is built from 13 residues. V lost 5 bases and J lost 0, with 6 bases in between. The CDR3 DNA sequence: TGTGCCAGCAGTTACGGGAGCACAGATACGCAGTATTTT. The encoded protein is CASSYGSTDTQYF.

This chain connects TRBV5-6 to TRBJ2-6; D remains unclear. CDR3 length: 15 residues. Trimming removed 4 bases at V and 0 bases at J, with 8 bases between. Germline lookup yields CDR1 SGHDT and CDR2 YYEEEE. As DNA, the CDR3 is TGTGCCAGCAGCCGCGCGAGCTCTGGGGCCAACGTCCTGACTTTC. The encoded protein is CASSRASSGANVLTF.

The V gene is TRBV29-1, the J gene TRBJ1-5; D may be TRBD1 (5 bases). The V end lost 3 bases, the J end lost 7 bases, and 13 bases lay between the germline ends. The CDR3 runs 13 residues. Germline V gene lookup returns CDR1 SQVTM and CDR2 ANQGSEA. CDR3 sequence reads: CSVDQGTGQPQHF. The CDR3 DNA reads TGCAGCGTTGATCAGGGAACTGGACAGCCCCAGCATTTT.

V and J are TRBV9 and TRBJ2-1; 10 positions match TRBD2. Germline V CDR1 and CDR2: SGDLS, YYNGEE. This CDR3 comprises 15 residues. V was clipped by 0 bases and J by 15 bases; unmatched bases: 12. CDR3 in DNA: TGTGCCAGCAGCGTAGGGCTAGCGGGAGAGGGGAATCGGTTCTTC. Translation: CASSVGLAGEGNRFF.

The V and J genes are TRBV5-1 and TRBJ2-2; a weak D match, TRBD2 (6 bases). Trimming took 4 bases from V and 3 from J, leaving 13 bases between them. The CDR3 is 15 amino acids. From germline, CDR1 is SGHRS and CDR2 YFSETQ. The CDR3 here is CASSIGSGYTGELFF. The CDR3, as DNA: TGCGCCAGCAGCATCGGAAGCGGGTACACCGGGGAGCTGTTTTTT.

The chain joins TRBV15 to TRBJ2-7; D possibly corresponds to TRBD2 (6 bases). The CDR3 consists of 15 residues. Germline-derived CDR1 and CDR2 are LNHNV and YYDKDF (reference sequence). Trimming cost V 0 bases and J 4 bases, with 13 bases left between them. The CDR3 DNA is TGTGCCACCAGCAGAGATCTGACTAGTTCATACGAGCAGTACTTC. It is translated as CATSRDLTSSYEQYF.

This clone was found a few times. The chain employs TRBV7-6 and TRBJ2-7; 11 bases align to TRBD2. The CDR3 sequence is 17 residues long. With V trimmed by 0 bases and J by 2 bases, 6 bases remained unmatched. Germline CDR1 is SGHVS and CDR2 is FNYEAQ. The chain's CDR3 is CASSLASGSGRAYEQYF. In nucleotides, the CDR3 is TGTGCCAGCAGCTTAGCGAGCGGTAGCGGGAGGGCCTACGAGCAGTACTTC.

The chain joins TRBV6-5 to TRBJ1-2; TRBD1 aligns across 8 bases. Losses at the gene ends were 2 bases for V and 8 bases for J; bases not matched to a gene: 7. The CDR3 totals 14 residues. CDR1 and CDR2 (germline): MNHEY, SVGAGI. CDR3 DNA: TGTGCCAGCAGTTACGCAGGGGGCTACTGGGGCTACACCTTC. Translated: CASSYAGGYWGYTF.

This sequence joins TRBV5-1 and TRBJ2-5; TRBD2 is a possible D gene (6 bases). There are 12 residues in the CDR3. Germline V CDR1 and CDR2: SGHRS, YFSETQ. V was clipped by 0 bases and J by 7 bases, with 7 bases between them. In nucleotides, the CDR3 is TGCGCCAGCAGCTTGGTGGAGGGGACCCAGTACTTC. Amino acids: CASSLVEGTQYF.

The rearrangement uses TRBV3-1 (or the pseudogene TRBV3-2) and TRBJ1-2; D not certain. The CDR3 runs to 15 residues. Trimming left V 0 bases short and J 5 bases short, with 13 bases between. Per the germline V gene, CDR1 is LGHDT and CDR2 is YNNKEL (reference sequence). CDR3 nucleotide sequence: TGTGCCAGCAGCCAAGAAGGCACATACTATTATGGCTACACCTTC. This gives the protein CASSQEGTYYYGYTF.

The genes are TRBV11-3 and TRBJ2-3; possibly TRBD2 for D (6 bases). Looked up from germline, CDR1 is SGHNT and CDR2 is YENEEA. V was pared by 5 bases and J by 1 base, with 13 bases between. The CDR3 sequence is 15 residues long. The CDR3 DNA reads as TGTGCCAGCAGCCTGGCAGGACTACGCACAGATACGCAGTATTTT. Its translation is CASSLAGLRTDTQYF.

The genes are TRBV4-2 and TRBJ2-7, with 8 bases aligning to TRBD2. This CDR3 region has 18 residues. Germline CDR1 reads LGHNA; CDR2 reads YNFKEQ. With V trimmed by 0 bases and J by 2 bases, 12 bases remained unmatched. CDR3 residues: CASSQDYGRLAGAYEQYF. Here the CDR3 DNA reads TGTGCCAGCAGCCAAGATTACGGTAGGCTAGCGGGTGCCTACGAGCAGTACTTC.

The V and J genes are TRBV7-3 and TRBJ2-1, with 9 bases aligning to TRBD2. This CDR3 has 14 residues. Per germline, CDR1 SGHTA and CDR2 FQGTGA. The ends lost 5 bases at V and 3 bases at J; junction bases unmatched: 2. CDR3 amino acids: CASSPTSGYNEQFF. The DNA of the CDR3 is TGTGCCAGCAGCCCGACTAGCGGCTACAATGAGCAGTTCTTC.

The chain uses TRBV5-1 and TRBJ2-1, with TRBD2 matching over 10 bases. CDR1 and CDR2 (germline): SGHRS, YFSETQ. The CDR3 sequence is 14 residues long. The ends lost 6 bases at V and 6 bases at J; junction bases unmatched: 6. The CDR3 protein is CASTFLAGVNEQFF. The CDR3 coding sequence is TGCGCCAGCACCTTCCTAGCGGGAGTCAATGAGCAGTTCTTC.